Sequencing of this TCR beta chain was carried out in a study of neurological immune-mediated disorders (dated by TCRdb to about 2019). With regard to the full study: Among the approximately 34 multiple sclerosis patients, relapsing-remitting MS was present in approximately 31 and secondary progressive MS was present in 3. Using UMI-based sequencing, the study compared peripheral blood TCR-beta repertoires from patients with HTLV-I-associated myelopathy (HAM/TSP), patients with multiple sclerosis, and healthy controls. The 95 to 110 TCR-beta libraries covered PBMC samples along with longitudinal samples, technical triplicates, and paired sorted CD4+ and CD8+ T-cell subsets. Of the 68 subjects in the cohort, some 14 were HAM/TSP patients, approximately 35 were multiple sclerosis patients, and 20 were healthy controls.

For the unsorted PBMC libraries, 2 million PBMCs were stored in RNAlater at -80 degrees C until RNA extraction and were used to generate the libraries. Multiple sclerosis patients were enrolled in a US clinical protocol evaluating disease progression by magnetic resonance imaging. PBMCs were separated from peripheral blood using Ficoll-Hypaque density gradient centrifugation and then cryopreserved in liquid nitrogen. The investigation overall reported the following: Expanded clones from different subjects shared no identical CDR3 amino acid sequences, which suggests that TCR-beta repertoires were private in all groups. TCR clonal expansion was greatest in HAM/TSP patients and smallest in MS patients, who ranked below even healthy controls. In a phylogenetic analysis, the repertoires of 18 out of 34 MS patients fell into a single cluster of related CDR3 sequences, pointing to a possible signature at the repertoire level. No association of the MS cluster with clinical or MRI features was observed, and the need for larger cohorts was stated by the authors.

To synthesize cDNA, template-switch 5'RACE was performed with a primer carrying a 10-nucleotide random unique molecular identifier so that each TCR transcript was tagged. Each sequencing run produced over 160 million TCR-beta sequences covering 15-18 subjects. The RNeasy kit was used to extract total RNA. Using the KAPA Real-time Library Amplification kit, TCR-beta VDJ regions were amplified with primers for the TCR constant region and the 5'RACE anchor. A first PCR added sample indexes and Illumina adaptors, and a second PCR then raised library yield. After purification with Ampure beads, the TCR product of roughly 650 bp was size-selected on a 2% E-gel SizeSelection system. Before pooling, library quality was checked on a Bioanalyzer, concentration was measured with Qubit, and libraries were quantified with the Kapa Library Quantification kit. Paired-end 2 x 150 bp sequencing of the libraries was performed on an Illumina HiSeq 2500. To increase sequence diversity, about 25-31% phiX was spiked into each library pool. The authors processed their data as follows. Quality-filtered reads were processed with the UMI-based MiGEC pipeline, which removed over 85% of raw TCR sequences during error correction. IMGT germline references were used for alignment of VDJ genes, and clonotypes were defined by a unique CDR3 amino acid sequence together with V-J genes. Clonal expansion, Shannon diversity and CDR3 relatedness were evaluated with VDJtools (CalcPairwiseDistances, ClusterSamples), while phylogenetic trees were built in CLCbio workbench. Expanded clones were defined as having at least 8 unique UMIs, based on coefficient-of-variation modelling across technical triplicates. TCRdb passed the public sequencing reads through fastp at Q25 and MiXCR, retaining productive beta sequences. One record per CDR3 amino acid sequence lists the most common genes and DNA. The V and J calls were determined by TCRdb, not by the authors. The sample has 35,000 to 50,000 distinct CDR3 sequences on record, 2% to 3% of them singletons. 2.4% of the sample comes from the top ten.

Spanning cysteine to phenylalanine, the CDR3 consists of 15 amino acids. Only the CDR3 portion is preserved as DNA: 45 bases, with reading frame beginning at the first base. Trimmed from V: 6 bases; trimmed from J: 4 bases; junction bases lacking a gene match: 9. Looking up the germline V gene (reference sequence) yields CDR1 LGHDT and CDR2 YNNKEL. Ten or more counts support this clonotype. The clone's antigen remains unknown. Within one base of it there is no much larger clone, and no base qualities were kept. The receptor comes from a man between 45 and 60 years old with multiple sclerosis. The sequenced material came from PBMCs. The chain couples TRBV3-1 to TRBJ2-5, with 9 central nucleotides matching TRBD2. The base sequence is TGTGCCAGCAGATCTAGCGGGGTGGGAGGAGAGACCCAGTACTTC. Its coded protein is CASRSSGVGGETQYF.